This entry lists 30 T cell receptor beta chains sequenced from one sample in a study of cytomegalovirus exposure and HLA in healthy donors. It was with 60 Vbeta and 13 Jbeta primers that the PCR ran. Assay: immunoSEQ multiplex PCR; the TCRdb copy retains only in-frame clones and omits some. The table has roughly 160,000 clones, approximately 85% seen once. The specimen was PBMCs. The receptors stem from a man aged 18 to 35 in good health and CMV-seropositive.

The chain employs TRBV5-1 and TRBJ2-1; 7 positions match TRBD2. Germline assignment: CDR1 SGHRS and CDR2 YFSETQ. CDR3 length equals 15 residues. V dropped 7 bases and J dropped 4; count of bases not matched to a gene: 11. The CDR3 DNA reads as TGCGCCAGCCTTCTTTCTAGCGGAAAATACAATGAGCAGTTCTTC. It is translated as CASLLSSGKYNEQFF.

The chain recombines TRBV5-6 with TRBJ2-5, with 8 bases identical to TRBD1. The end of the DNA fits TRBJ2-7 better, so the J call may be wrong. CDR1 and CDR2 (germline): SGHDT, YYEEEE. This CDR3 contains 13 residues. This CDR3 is CASSWDRTYEQYF. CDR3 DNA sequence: TGTGCCAGCAGCTGGGACAGGACTTACGAGCAGTACTTC.

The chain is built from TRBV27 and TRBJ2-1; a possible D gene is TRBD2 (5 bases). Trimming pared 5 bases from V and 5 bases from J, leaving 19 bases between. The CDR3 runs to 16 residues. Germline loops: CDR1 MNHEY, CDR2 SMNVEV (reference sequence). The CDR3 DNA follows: TGTGCCAGCAGTGCCCCATGGAGTCGGGGAAACAATGAGCAGTTCTTC. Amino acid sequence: CASSAPWSRGNNEQFF.

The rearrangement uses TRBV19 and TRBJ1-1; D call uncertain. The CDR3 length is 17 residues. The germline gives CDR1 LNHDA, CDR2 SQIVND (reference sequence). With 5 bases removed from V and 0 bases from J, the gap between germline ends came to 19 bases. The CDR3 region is CASSPSLLRALNTEAFF. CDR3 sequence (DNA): TGTGCCAGTAGTCCTAGCCTCCTAAGAGCACTGAACACTGAAGCTTTCTTT.

CDR3 sequence: CASSFNGPGVQPQHF. CDR3 nucleotides: TGTGCCAGCAGCTTCAACGGGCCAGGGGTTCAGCCCCAGCATTTT. This chain links TRBV11-3 with TRBJ1-5; a weak D match, TRBD1 (6 bases). V lost 3 bases, J lost 6 bases, and 15 bases lay in between. Germline V CDR1 and CDR2: SGHNT, YENEEA. The CDR3 is made up of 15 amino acids.

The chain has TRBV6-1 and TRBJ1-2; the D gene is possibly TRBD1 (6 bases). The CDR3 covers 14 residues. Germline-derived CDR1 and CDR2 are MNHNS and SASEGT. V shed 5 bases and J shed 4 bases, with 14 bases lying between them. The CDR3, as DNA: TGTGCCAGCAGTCTACAGGGATTTAGCTATGGCTACACCTTC. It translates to CASSLQGFSYGYTF.

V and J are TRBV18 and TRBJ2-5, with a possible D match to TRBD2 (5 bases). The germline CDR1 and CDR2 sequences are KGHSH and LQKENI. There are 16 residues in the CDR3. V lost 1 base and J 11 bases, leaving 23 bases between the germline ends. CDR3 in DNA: TGTGCCAGCTCACCACTAAGCGGTACCACTGATGGTGAGCAGTACTTC. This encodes CASSPLSGTTDGEQYF.

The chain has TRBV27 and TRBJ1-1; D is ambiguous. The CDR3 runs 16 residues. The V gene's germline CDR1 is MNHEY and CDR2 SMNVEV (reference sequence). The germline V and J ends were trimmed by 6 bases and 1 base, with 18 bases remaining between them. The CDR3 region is CASRLSGVRKNTEAFF. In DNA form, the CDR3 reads TGTGCCAGCAGGTTGAGCGGGGTCCGGAAGAACACTGAAGCTTTCTTT.

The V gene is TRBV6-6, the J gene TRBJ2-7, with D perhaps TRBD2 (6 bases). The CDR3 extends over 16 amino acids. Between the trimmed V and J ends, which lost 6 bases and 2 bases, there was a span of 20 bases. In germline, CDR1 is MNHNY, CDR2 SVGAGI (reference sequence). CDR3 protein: CASRTSGSGLPYEQYF. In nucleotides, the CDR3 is TGTGCCAGCAGAACTTCGGGTAGCGGATTACCCTACGAGCAGTACTTC.

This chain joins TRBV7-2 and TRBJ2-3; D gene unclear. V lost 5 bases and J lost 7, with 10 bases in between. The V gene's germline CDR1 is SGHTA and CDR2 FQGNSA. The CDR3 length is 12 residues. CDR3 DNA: TGTGCCAGCAGCGATAACGCTAATACGCAGTATTTT. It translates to CASSDNANTQYF.

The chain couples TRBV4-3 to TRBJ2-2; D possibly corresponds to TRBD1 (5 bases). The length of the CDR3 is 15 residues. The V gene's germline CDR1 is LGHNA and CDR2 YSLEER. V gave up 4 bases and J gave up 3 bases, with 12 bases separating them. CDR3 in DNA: TGCGCCAGCAGCCCCGGACACATAGACACCGGGGAGCTGTTTTTT. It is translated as CASSPGHIDTGELFF.

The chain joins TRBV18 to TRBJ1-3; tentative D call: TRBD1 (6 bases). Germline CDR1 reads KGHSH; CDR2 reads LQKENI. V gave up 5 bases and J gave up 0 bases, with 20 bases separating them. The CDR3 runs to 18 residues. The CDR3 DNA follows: TGTGCCAGCTCATTTAGGGACATCCTCGTCAGCTCTGGAAACACCATATATTTT. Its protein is CASSFRDILVSSGNTIYF. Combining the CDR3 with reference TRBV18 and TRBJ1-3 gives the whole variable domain NAGVMQNPRHLVRRRGQEARLRCSPMKGHSHVYWYRQLPEEGLKFMVYLQKENIIDESGMPKERFSAEFPKEGPSILRIQQVVRGDSAAYFCASSFRDILVSSGNTIYFGEGSWLTVV.

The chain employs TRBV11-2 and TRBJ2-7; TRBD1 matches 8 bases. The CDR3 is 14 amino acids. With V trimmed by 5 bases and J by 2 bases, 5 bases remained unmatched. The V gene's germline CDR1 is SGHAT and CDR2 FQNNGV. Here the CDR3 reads CASSPGTGPYEQYF. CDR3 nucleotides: TGTGCCAGCAGCCCCGGGACAGGTCCCTACGAGCAGTACTTC.

The CDR3 region has the DNA TGTGCCAGCAGCCCCCTAGCGTCCCAGATAAAAGAGACCCAGTACTTC. It translates to CASSPLASQIKETQYF. The J gene is TRBJ2-5, the V gene TRBV9; TRBD2 might be the D (6 bases). V shed 4 bases and J shed 3 bases, with 19 bases lying between them. Germline CDR1 reads SGDLS; CDR2 reads YYNGEE. The CDR3 is 16 residues long.

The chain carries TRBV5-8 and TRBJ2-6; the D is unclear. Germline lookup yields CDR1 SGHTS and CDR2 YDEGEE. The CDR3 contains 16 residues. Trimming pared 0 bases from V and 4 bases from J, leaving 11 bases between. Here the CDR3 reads CASSLVVLRGANVLTF. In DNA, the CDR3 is TGTGCCAGCAGCTTGGTAGTTTTGCGGGGGGCCAACGTCCTGACTTTC.

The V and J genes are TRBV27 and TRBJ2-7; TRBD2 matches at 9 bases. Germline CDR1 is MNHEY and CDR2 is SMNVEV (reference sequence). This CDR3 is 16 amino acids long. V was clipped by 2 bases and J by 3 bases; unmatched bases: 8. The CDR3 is CASSLISGGPNYEQYF. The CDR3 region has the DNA TGTGCCAGCAGTTTAATAAGCGGGGGGCCTAACTACGAGCAGTACTTC.

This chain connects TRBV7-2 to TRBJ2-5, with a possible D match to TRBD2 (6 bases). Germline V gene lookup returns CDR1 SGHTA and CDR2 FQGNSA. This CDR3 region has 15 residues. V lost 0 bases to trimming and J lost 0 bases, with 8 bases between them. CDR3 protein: CASSLARGHQETQYF. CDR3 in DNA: TGTGCCAGCAGCTTAGCGCGGGGACACCAAGAGACCCAGTACTTC.

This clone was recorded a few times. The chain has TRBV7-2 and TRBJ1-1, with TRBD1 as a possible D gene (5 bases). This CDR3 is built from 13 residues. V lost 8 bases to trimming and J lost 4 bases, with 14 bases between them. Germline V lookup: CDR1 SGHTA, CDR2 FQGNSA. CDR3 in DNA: TGTGCCAGCTCTAAGGGGCGGGGCACTGAAGCTTTCTTT. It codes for CASSKGRGTEAFF.

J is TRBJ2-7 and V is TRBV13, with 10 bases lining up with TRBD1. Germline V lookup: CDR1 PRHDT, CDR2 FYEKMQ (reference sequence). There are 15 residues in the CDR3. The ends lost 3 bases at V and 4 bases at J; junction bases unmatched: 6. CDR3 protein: CASSLSGTGVYEQYF. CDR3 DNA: TGTGCCAGCAGCTTGTCCGGGACAGGGGTGTACGAGCAGTACTTC.

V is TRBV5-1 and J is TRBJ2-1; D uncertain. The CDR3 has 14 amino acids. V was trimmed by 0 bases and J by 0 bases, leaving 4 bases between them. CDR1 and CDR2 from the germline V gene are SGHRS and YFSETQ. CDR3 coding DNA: TGCGCCAGCAGCTTGGGGAGCTCCTACAATGAGCAGTTCTTC. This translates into CASSLGSSYNEQFF.

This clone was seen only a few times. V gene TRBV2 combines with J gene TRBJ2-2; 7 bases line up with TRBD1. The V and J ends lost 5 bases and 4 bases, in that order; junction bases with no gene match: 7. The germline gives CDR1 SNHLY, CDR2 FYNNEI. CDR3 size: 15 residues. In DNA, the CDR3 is TGTGCCAGCAGTCGGAACAGGGGACCCACCGGGGAGCTGTTTTTT. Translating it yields CASSRNRGPTGELFF. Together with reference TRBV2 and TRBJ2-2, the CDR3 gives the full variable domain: EPEVTQTPSHQVTQMGQEVILRCVPISNHLYFYWYRQILGQKVEFLVSFYNNEISEKSEIFDDQFSVERPDGSNFTLKIRSTKLEDSAMYFCASSRNRGPTGELFFGEGSRLTVL.

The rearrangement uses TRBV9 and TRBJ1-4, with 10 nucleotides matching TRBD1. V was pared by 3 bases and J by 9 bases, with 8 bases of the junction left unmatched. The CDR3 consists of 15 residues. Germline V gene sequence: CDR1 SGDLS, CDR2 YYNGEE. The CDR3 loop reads CASSAAGTGDQKLFF. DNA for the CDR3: TGTGCCAGCAGCGCAGCCGGGACAGGGGATCAAAAACTGTTTTTT.

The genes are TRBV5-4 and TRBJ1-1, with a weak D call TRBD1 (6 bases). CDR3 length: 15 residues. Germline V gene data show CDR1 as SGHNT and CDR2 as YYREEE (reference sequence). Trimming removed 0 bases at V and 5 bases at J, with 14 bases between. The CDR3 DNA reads TGTGCCAGCAGCTTGGATGGAGGGGGGGGGACTGAAGCTTTCTTT. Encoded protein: CASSLDGGGGTEAFF.

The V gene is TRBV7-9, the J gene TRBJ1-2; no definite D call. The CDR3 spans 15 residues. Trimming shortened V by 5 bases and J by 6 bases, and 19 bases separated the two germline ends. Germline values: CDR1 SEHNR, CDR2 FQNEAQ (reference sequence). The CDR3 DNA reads TGTGCCAGCAGCACGCCGGGGTGGGATGGGAATGGCTACACCTTC. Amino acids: CASSTPGWDGNGYTF.

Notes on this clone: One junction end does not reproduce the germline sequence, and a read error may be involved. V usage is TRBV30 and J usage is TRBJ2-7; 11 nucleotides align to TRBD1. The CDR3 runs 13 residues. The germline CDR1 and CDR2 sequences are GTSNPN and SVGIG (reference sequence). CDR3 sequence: CAWKSWRTGGQRF. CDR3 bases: TGTGCCTGGAAGAGTTGGAGGACAGGGGGCCAAAGGTTT.

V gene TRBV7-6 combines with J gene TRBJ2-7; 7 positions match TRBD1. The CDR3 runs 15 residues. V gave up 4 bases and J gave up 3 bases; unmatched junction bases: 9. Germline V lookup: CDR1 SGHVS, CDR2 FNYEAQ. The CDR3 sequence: CASSSSAQGFYEQYF. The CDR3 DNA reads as TGTGCCAGCAGCTCCTCGGCACAGGGGTTCTACGAGCAGTACTTC.

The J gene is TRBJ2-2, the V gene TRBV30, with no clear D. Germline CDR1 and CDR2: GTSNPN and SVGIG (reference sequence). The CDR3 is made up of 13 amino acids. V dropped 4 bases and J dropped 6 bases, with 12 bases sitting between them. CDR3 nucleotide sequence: TGTGCCTGGACTCGATCGTCGGCCGGGGAGCTGTTTTTT. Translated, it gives CAWTRSSAGELFF. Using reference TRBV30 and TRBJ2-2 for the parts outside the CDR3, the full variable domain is SQTIHQWPATLVQPVGSPLSLECTVEGTSNPNLYWYRQAAGRGLQLLFYSVGIGQISSEVPQNLSASRPQDRQFILSSKKLLLSDSGFYLCAWTRSSAGELFFGEGSRLTVL.

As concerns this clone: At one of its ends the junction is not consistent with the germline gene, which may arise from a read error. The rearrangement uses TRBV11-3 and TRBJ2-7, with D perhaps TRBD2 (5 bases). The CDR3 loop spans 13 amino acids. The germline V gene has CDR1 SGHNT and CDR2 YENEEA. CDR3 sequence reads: CANSLVRGTEQYF. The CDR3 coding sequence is TGTGCCAACAGCTTAGTTCGGGGTACCGAGCAGTACTTC.

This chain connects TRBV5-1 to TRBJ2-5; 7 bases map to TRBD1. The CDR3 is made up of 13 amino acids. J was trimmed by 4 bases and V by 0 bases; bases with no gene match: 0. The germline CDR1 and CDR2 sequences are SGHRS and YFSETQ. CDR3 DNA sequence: TGCGCCAGCAGCTTGGGACAGGGAGAGACCCAGTACTTC. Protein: CASSLGQGETQYF.

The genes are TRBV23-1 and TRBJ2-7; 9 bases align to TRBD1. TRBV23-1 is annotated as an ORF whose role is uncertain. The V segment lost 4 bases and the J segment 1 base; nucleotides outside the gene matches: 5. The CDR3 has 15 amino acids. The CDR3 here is CASSLGQGRSYEQYF. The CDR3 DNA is TGCGCCAGCAGTCTCGGACAGGGGCGATCCTACGAGCAGTACTTC.